The rows below give T cell receptor beta chains drawn from one sample of a study of chemoradiotherapy in HPV16-positive cancers. Here immunoSEQ multiplex PCR was the method, and the copy in TCRdb shows in-frame clones only, minus some. The sample records more than 7,000 clones, less than 85% being singletons. Sampling was performed from a patient who underwent chemoradiotherapy. The source is a human donor with HPV-associated anogenital cancer. Both conserved end residues are part of each CDR3. A D gene is named only where the DNA matches it firmly. A clone size is listed for some rows: how often the clone was seen (once, few, many), or a class if it is expanded.

>TRBJ1-2|few|TRBD1|TRBV5-1
TGCGCCAGCAGCCCCCAAACAGGGGCGGTGGGGGGCTACACCTTC
CASSPQTGAVGGYTF
>TRBJ2-1|-|TRBD1|TRBV6-1
TGTGCCAGCAGTGAAGTCACAGGGGGCCACAATGAGCAGTTCTTC
CASSEVTGGHNEQFF
>TRBJ2-7|-|-|TRBV7-2
TGTGCCAGCAGCTCCGAAGGCAGGGGGCAGTACTTC
CASSSEGRGQYF
>TRBJ2-7|few|TRBD1|TRBV9
TGTGCCAGCAGCGTACAGGGGGATCTCGGGTACGAGCAGTACTTC
CASSVQGDLGYEQYF
>TRBJ1-5|-|TRBD1|TRBV5-6
TGTGCCAGCAGCTTGGCCGGCAGGGGGGAAAATCAGCCCCAGCATTTT
CASSLAGRGENQPQHF
>TRBJ2-1|-|-|TRBV20-1
TGCAGTGCCAGACGGAATGAGCAGTTCTTC
CSARRNEQFF
>TRBJ2-5|-|-|TRBV18
TGTGCCAGCTCACCACCCTCAGGGGAGGCCCAGTACTTC
CASSPPSGEAQYF
>TRBJ2-5|-|-|TRBV7-2
TGTGCCAGCAGCTTAGCGCCGGGGGGCGGGGAGACCCAGTACTTC
CASSLAPGGGETQYF
>TRBJ2-1|-|-|TRBV9
TGTGCCAGCAGCGTTGACCCTTACAATGAGCAGTTCTTC
CASSVDPYNEQFF
>TRBJ2-1|-|-|TRBV19
TGTGCCAGTAGGAGGGAGGGGGGGGATCGGTACAATGAGCAGTTCTTC
CASRREGGDRYNEQFF
>TRBJ2-1|few|TRBD1|TRBV2
TGTGCCAGCAGGCAGGGGGCGCAGGACGGCAATGAGCAGTTCTTC
CASRQGAQDGNEQFF
>TRBJ1-5|-|-|TRBV19
TGTGCCAGTAGTATAAAAAGGCGGACACGTTATAGCAATCAGCCCCAGCATTTT
CASSIKRRTRYSNQPQHF
>TRBJ1-1|-|-|TRBV10-3
TGTGCCATCAGTGAATCTGGGGAAAAGACTGAAGCTTTCTTT
CAISESGEKTEAFF
>TRBJ2-5|-|-|TRBV7-2
TGTGCCAGCAGCTTTTCCACAGGGTTTCGAGAGACCCAGTACTTC
CASSFSTGFRETQYF
>TRBJ1-5|-|-|TRBV7-3
TGTGCCAGCAGCTTAAAGGGTGGTCAGCCCCAGCATTTT
CASSLKGGQPQHF
>TRBJ2-7|-|-|TRBV5-5
TGTGCCAGCAGCTTTGCTCTCCTAAGCTCCTACGAGCAGTACTTC
CASSFALLSSYEQYF
>TRBJ2-5|-|-|TRBV7-2
TGTGCCAGCGGTAGGCAGGGAGAAGAGACCCAGTACTTC
CASGRQGEETQYF
>TRBJ2-1|-|-|TRBV15
TGTGCCACCAGCAGAGATGTGGGGGCAATAGGGGACAATGAGCAGTTCTTC
CATSRDVGAIGDNEQFF
>TRBJ1-1|-|TRBD1|TRBV29-1
TGCAGCGGCAGGGACAGGGGGAACACTGAAGCTTTCTTT
CSGRDRGNTEAFF
>TRBJ1-5|few|-|TRBV7-9
TGTGCCAGCAGCCAAGGTGATCAGCCCCAGCATTTT
CASSQGDQPQHF
>TRBJ2-5|-|TRBD1|TRBV2
TGTGCCAGCAGTTCCAGGGGGCGAGAGACCCAGTACTTC
CASSSRGRETQYF
>TRBJ2-5|-|-|TRBV7-9
TGTGCCAGCAGCTTGTGGGAGACCCAGTACTTC
CASSLWETQYF
>TRBJ1-3|-|-|TRBV6-6
TGTGCCTCCATCGGCAGGGAGAGGAACACCATATATTTT
CASIGRERNTIYF
>TRBJ1-1|-|-|TRBV19
TGTGCCAGTAGGCCGGGACTCAACACTGAAGCTTTCTTT
CASRPGLNTEAFF
>TRBJ2-3|-|-|TRBV5-1
TGCGCCAGCAGAATGGGACTGCCCATCACAGATACGCAGTATTTT
CASRMGLPITDTQYF
>TRBJ2-3|-|TRBD2|TRBV11-2
TGTGCCAGCAGCTTTAACTCTATGAGCGGGGGGTGGACAGATACGCAGTATTTT
CASSFNSMSGGWTDTQYF
>TRBJ1-5|few|-|TRBV7-9
TGTGCCAGCAGCTTTGACGGCTATCAGCCCCAGCATTTT
CASSFDGYQPQHF
>TRBJ1-6|-|-|TRBV2
TGTGCCAGCAGTGCAAGCTCCTATAATTCACCCCTCCACTTT
CASSASSYNSPLHF
>TRBJ2-3|-|TRBD2|TRBV5-6
TGTGCCAGCAGCTTCGGGCTAGCGGGGCGCACAGATACGCAGTATTTT
CASSFGLAGRTDTQYF
>TRBJ2-7|-|-|TRBV5-6
TGTGCCAGCAGCTTAATCAACCTGGGCTACGAGCAGTACTTC
CASSLINLGYEQYF
>TRBJ1-1|-|-|TRBV9
TGTGCCAGCAGCGTAGGAAGCCGCGAGGGATGGGGGGTGAACACTGAAGCTTTCTTT
CASSVGSREGWGVNTEAFF
>TRBJ2-6|-|-|TRBV7-3
TGTGCCAGCAGCTTAACTAGAGGATCTGGGGCCAACGTCCTGACTTTC
CASSLTRGSGANVLTF
>TRBJ1-1|-|TRBD1|TRBV10-2
TGCGCCAGCAGAGAACAGGGGGAAGCTTTCTTT
CASREQGEAFF
>TRBJ2-7|few|-|TRBV30
TGTGCCTGGAGTAAGGCTACCAACGAGCAGTACTTC
CAWSKATNEQYF
>TRBJ2-7|-|TRBD2|TRBV18
TGTGCCAGCTCCCCAACTAGCGGGGGGGCAGTCGAGCAGTACTTC
CASSPTSGGAVEQYF
>TRBJ1-3|-|-|TRBV18
TGTGCCAGCTCACCGGCGTCCTCTGGAAACACCATATATTTT
CASSPASSGNTIYF
>TRBJ1-2|-|-|TRBV10-2
TGCGCCAGCAGTGAGTCAAGGCCAAATGGCTACACCTTC
CASSESRPNGYTF
>TRBJ1-2|few|TRBD1|TRBV2
TGTGCCAGCAGCAAACCGGGACAGGGGGCGCATGGCTACACCTTC
CASSKPGQGAHGYTF
>TRBJ2-1|-|TRBD2|TRBV19
TGTGCCATCGGACCCAGCGGGGGAGTCGATGAGCAGTTCTTC
CAIGPSGGVDEQFF
>TRBJ2-7|few|TRBD1|TRBV10-1
TGCGCCAGCAGTGAAAACCGGGACAGCAAACACTCCTACGAGCAGTACTTC
CASSENRDSKHSYEQYF
>TRBJ2-3|-|-|TRBV7-3
TGTGCCAGCAGCTTGCAGGGGGGGGCGGATACGCAGTATTTT
CASSLQGGADTQYF
>TRBJ1-3|-|-|TRBV5-4
TGTGCCAGCAGCACGACAGCCCCTCGCTCTGGAAACACCATATATTTT
CASSTTAPRSGNTIYF
>TRBJ2-1|-|-|TRBV7-2
TGTGCCAGCAGCCCTTACAGTGAGCAGTTCTTC
CASSPYSEQFF
>TRBJ2-3|-|-|TRBV2
TGTGCCAGCAGGGACTCGCGTACGCAGTATTTT
CASRDSRTQYF
>TRBJ2-3|-|-|TRBV11-2
TGTGCCAGCACCTTTGCGGGGGCCGGCACAGATACGCAGTATTTT
CASTFAGAGTDTQYF
>TRBJ1-1|few|-|TRBV18
TGTGCCAGCTATAAACCGAACACTGAAGCTTTCTTT
CASYKPNTEAFF